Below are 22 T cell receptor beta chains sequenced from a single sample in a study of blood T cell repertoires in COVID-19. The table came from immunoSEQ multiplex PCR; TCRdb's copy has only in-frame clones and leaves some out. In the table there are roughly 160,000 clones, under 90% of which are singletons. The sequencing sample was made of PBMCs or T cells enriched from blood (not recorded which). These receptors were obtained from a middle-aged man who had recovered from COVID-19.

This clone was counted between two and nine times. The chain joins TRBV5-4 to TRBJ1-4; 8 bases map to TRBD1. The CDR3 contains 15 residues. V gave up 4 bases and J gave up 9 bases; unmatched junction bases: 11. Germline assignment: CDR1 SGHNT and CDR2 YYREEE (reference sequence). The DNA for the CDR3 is TGTGCCAGCAGCCCCACTACCGGGACAGGCCAAAAACTGTTTTTT. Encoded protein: CASSPTTGTGQKLFF.

This CDR3 reads CASGRGSYNEQFF. DNA for the CDR3: TGTGCCAGCGGCCGGGGATCCTACAATGAGCAGTTCTTC. This sequence joins TRBV6-5 and TRBJ2-1, with a tentative D call TRBD2 (5 bases). CDR3 length: 13 amino acids. V gave up 8 bases and J gave up 1 base, with 9 bases separating them. Per the germline V gene, CDR1 is MNHEY and CDR2 is SVGAGI.

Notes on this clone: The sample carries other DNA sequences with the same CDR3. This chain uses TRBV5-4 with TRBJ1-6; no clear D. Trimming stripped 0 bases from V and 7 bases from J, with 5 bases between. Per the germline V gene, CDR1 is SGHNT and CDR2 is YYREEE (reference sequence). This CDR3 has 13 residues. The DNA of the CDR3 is TGTGCCAGCAGCTTGGACCTAAATTCACCCCTCCACTTT. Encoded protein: CASSLDLNSPLHF.

Written as DNA, the CDR3 is TGTGCCAGCAGCCACCACCAGCGGGGGTACTCCTACAATGAGCAGTTCTTC. Its translation: CASSHHQRGYSYNEQFF. The chain couples TRBV9 to TRBJ2-1; 8 bases fit TRBD2. The CDR3 sequence is 17 residues long. Germline V gene sequence: CDR1 SGDLS, CDR2 YYNGEE. With 4 bases clipped from V and 0 bases from J, the junction kept 9 bases outside the gene matches.

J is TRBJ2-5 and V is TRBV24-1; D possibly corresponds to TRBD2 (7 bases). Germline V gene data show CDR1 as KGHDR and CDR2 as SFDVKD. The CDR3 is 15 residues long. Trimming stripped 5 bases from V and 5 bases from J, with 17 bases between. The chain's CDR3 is CATSAPGGTRETQYF. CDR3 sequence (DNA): TGTGCCACCAGTGCCCCGGGGGGCACGCGGGAGACCCAGTACTTC.

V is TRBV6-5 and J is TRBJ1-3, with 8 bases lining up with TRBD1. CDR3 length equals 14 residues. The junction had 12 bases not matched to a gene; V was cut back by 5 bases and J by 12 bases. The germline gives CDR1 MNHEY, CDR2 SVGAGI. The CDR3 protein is CASSQDRDGMSIYF. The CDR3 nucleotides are TGTGCCAGCAGTCAGGACAGGGACGGTATGAGCATATATTTT.

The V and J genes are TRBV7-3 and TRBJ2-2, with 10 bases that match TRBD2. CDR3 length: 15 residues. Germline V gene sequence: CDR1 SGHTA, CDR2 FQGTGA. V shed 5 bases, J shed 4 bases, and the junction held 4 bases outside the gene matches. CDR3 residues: CASSPRTSGTGELFF. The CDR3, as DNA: TGTGCCAGCAGCCCCCGGACTAGCGGCACCGGGGAGCTGTTTTTT.

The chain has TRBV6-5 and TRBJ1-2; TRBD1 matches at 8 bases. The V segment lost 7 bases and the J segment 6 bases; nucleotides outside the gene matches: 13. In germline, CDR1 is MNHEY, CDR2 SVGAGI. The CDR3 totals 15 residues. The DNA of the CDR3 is TGTGCCAGCAACCAGGCAGGGACAGGAGGGAATGGCTACACCTTC. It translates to CASNQAGTGGNGYTF.

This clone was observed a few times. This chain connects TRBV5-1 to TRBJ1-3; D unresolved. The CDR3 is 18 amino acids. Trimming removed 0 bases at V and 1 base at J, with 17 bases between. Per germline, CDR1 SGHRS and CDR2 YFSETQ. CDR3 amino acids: CASSLGAAVPGSGNTIYF. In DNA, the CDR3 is TGCGCCAGCAGCTTGGGCGCGGCGGTGCCTGGGTCTGGAAACACCATATATTTT.

This CDR3 reads CASSQANYGYTF. CDR3 sequence (DNA): TGTGCCAGCAGTCAGGCTAACTATGGCTACACCTTC. This chain links TRBV25-1 with TRBJ1-2; no reliable D call. This CDR3 is built from 12 residues. The V gene lost 5 bases and the J gene lost 0 bases, with 4 bases spanning the gap. Germline V lookup: CDR1 MGHDK, CDR2 SYGVNS.

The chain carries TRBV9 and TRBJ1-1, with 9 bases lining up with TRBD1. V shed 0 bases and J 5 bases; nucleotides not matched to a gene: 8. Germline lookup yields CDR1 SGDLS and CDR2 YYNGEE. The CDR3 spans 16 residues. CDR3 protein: CASSVDPGTGRTEAFF. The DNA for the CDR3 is TGTGCCAGCAGCGTAGACCCCGGGACAGGGAGAACTGAAGCTTTCTTT.

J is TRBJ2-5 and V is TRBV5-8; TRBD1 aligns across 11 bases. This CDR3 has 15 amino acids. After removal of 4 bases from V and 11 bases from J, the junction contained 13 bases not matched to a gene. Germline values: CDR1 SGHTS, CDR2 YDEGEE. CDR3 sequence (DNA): TGTGCCAGCAGCCTCCCCGGGACAGGGGGTCACTTGCAGTACTTC. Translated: CASSLPGTGGHLQYF.

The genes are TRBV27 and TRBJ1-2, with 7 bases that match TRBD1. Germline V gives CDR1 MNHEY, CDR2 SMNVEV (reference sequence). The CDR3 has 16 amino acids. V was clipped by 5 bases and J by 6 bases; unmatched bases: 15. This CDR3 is CASSRLTGAGGHGYTF. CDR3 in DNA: TGTGCCAGCAGTAGACTTACAGGGGCCGGGGGCCATGGCTACACCTTC.

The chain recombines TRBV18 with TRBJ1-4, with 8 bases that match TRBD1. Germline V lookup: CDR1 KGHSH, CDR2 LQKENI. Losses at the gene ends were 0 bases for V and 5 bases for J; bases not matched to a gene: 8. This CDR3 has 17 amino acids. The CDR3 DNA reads TGTGCCAGCTCACCACCCAACAGGGGGGGTTCAAATGAAAAACTGTTTTTT. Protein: CASSPPNRGGSNEKLFF.

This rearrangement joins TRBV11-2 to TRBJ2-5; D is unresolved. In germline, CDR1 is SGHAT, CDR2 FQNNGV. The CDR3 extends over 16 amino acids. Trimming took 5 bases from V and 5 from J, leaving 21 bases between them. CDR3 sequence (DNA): TGTGCCAGCAGCCTCTCTCCCCCGGGTGCACTGGAGACCCAGTACTTC. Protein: CASSLSPPGALETQYF.

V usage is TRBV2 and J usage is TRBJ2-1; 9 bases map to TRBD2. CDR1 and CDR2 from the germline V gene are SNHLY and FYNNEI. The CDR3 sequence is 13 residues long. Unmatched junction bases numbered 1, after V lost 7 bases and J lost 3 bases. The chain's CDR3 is CASTSGVYNEQFF. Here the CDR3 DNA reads TGTGCCAGCACTAGCGGGGTCTACAATGAGCAGTTCTTC. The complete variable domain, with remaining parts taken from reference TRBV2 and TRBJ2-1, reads EPEVTQTPSHQVTQMGQEVILRCVPISNHLYFYWYRQILGQKVEFLVSFYNNEISEKSEIFDDQFSVERPDGSNFTLKIRSTKLEDSAMYFCASTSGVYNEQFFGPGTRLTVL.

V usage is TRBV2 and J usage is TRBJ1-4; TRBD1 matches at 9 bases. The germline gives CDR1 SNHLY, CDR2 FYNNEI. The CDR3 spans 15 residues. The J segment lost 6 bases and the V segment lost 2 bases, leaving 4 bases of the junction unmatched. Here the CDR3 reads CASSENRDRDEKLFF. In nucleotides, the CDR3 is TGTGCCAGCAGTGAAAACCGGGACAGGGATGAAAAACTGTTTTTT.

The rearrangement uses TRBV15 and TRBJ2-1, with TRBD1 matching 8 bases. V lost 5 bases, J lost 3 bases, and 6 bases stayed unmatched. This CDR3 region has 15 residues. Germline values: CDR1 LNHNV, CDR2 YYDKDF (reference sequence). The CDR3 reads CATSDPGQGYNEQFF. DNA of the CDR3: TGTGCCACCAGCGACCCCGGACAGGGCTACAATGAGCAGTTCTTC.

The CDR3 sequence is CASSLRGQGYQETQYF. In DNA, the CDR3 is TGTGCCAGCAGCCTTCGGGGACAGGGGTACCAAGAGACCCAGTACTTC. The chain is built from TRBV11-3 and TRBJ2-5; 10 nucleotides agree with TRBD1. This CDR3 spans 16 amino acids. The germline CDR1 and CDR2 sequences are SGHNT and YENEEA. With 5 bases clipped from V and 0 bases from J, the junction kept 6 bases outside the gene matches.

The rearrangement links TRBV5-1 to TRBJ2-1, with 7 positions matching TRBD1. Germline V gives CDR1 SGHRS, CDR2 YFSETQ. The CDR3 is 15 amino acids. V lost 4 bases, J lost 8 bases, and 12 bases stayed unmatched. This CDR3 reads CASSLRQGLLDEQFF. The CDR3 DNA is TGCGCCAGCAGCCTACGACAGGGCCTTCTAGATGAGCAGTTCTTC.

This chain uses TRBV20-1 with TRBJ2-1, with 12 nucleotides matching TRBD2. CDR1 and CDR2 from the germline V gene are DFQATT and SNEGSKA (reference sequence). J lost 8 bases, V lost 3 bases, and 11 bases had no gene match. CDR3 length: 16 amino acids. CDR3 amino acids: CSASRASGGAADEQFF. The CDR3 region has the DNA TGCAGTGCTAGTAGGGCTAGCGGGGGGGCCGCCGATGAGCAGTTCTTC.

CDR3 in amino acids: CASTLTGAGGEAFF. DNA of the CDR3: TGTGCCAGTACCTTAACAGGGGCGGGAGGTGAAGCTTTCTTT. The genes are TRBV19 and TRBJ1-1, with 7 bases lining up with TRBD1. Germline CDR1 LNHDA, CDR2 SQIVND (reference sequence). With V trimmed by 7 bases and J by 7 bases, 12 bases remained unmatched. This CDR3 has 14 amino acids.